These 26 T cell receptor beta chains were all obtained from the same sample, sequenced in a study of blood T cell repertoires in COVID-19. Using immunoSEQ multiplex PCR, the repertoire was profiled, and TCRdb retains in-frame clones only, with some absent. The sample lists roughly 270,000 clones; 75% to 90% were seen once. The sequencing sample was made of PBMCs or T cells enriched from blood (not recorded which). Receptors originate from a woman in her 50s who had recovered from COVID-19.

J is TRBJ1-3 and V is TRBV18; TRBD1 aligns across 10 bases. The J segment lost 4 bases and the V segment lost 6 bases, leaving 6 bases of the junction unmatched. The CDR3 is 15 amino acids. Germline V gene data show CDR1 as KGHSH and CDR2 as LQKENI. The DNA of the CDR3 is TGTGCCAGCTCTCGACAGGGGGCAAGAGGAAACACCATATATTTT. This encodes CASSRQGARGNTIYF.

The chain carries TRBV14 and TRBJ2-5; TRBD2 matches 12 bases. The CDR3 length is 18 residues. Germline V gives CDR1 SGHDN, CDR2 FVKESK. Trimming at V came to 2 bases and at J to 1 base, leaving 8 bases not matched to a gene. The CDR3 spells CASSQSTSGRGGQETQYF. DNA of the CDR3: TGTGCCAGCAGCCAATCGACTAGCGGGAGAGGGGGCCAAGAGACCCAGTACTTC.

The V call is TRBV19, the J call TRBJ2-7, with TRBD2 matching 10 bases. Germline CDR1 reads LNHDA; CDR2 reads SQIVND (reference sequence). The CDR3 is 13 amino acids. V was clipped by 6 bases and J by 3 bases; unmatched bases: 2. CDR3 region: CASRRTSGYEQYF. The CDR3 DNA follows: TGTGCCAGTAGGCGGACTAGCGGCTACGAGCAGTACTTC.

The chain uses TRBV14 and TRBJ1-1; 7 bases map to TRBD1. The junction had 5 bases not matched to a gene; V was cut back by 3 bases and J by 1 base. The CDR3 spans 15 residues. Per the germline V gene, CDR1 is SGHDN and CDR2 is FVKESK. The CDR3 spells CASSHRQGPNTEAFF. The DNA of the CDR3 is TGTGCCAGCAGCCATAGACAGGGACCGAACACTGAAGCTTTCTTT.

The chain has TRBV5-5 and TRBJ1-1; no reliable D call. Germline CDR1 reads SGHKS; CDR2 reads YYEKEE (reference sequence). CDR3 length: 19 residues. Trimming pared 1 base from V and 2 bases from J, leaving 24 bases between. The CDR3 bases are TGTGCCAGCAGCTTGCAATACGGCCAGCGGACTCAAAAAAACACTGAAGCTTTCTTT. It specifies CASSLQYGQRTQKNTEAFF.

This chain connects TRBV7-9 to TRBJ2-7; D may be TRBD2 (6 bases). The CDR3 is 12 amino acids. The V and J ends lost 4 bases and 5 bases respectively, with 9 bases between them. Germline CDR1 is SEHNR and CDR2 is FQNEAQ (reference sequence). CDR3 protein: CASSSTGDEQYF. The CDR3 nucleotides are TGTGCCAGCAGCTCCACGGGGGACGAGCAGTACTTC.

With respect to this clone: This sample includes further DNA sequences coding for the same CDR3. The chain carries TRBV10-1 and TRBJ2-3, with 7 bases identical to TRBD2. This CDR3 spans 15 amino acids. In germline, CDR1 is WNHNN, CDR2 SYGVQD (reference sequence). Germline trimming cut 3 bases from V and 2 bases from J; bases unmatched to any gene: 5. The CDR3 bases are TGCGCCAGCAGTGACCCAGCGGGGCTCACAGATACGCAGTATTTT. Translated: CASSDPAGLTDTQYF.

The V call is TRBV15, the J call TRBJ2-7, with 8 bases that match TRBD1. J gave up 5 bases and V 2 bases, and 2 bases lay outside the gene matches. This CDR3 is 13 amino acids long. Looked up from germline, CDR1 is LNHNV and CDR2 is YYDKDF (reference sequence). The chain's CDR3 is CATSRNRGDEQYF. DNA of the CDR3: TGTGCCACCAGCAGAAACAGGGGGGACGAGCAGTACTTC.

The rearrangement joins TRBV4-1 to TRBJ2-7; 9 bases fit TRBD2. The length of the CDR3 is 18 residues. Per the germline V gene, CDR1 is MGHRA and CDR2 is YSYEKL. V lost 2 bases and J lost 6; bases outside the gene matches: 17. The CDR3 here is CASSQIVAGLATSTEQYF. The CDR3 DNA reads as TGCGCCAGCAGCCAAATAGTAGCGGGACTAGCCACTTCCACCGAGCAGTACTTC.

The rearrangement links TRBV27 to TRBJ1-1, with 11 bases matching TRBD1. The CDR3 covers 15 residues. The V and J ends lost 6 bases and 1 base, in that order; junction bases with no gene match: 4. The germline CDR1 and CDR2 sequences are MNHEY and SMNVEV (reference sequence). As DNA, the CDR3 is TGTGCCAGCAGCTCAGGGACAGGGGGGAACACTGAAGCTTTCTTT. It encodes CASSSGTGGNTEAFF.

The V call is TRBV5-1, the J call TRBJ1-3; D gene uncertain. Germline V gene sequence: CDR1 SGHRS, CDR2 YFSETQ. The V and J ends lost 0 bases and 0 bases respectively, with 10 bases between them. The CDR3 spans 16 residues. CDR3 sequence reads: CASSLEQIHSGNTIYF. Written as DNA, the CDR3 is TGCGCCAGCAGCTTGGAACAAATACACTCTGGAAACACCATATATTTT.

The chain links TRBV11-2 to TRBJ2-1; D not certain. Germline V gene data show CDR1 as SGHAT and CDR2 as FQNNGV. Trimming pared 8 bases from V and 0 bases from J, leaving 11 bases between. This CDR3 comprises 14 residues. CDR3 in amino acids: CASGMAGSYNEQFF. The CDR3 nucleotides read TGTGCCAGCGGTATGGCTGGCTCCTACAATGAGCAGTTCTTC.

The rearrangement joins TRBV19 to TRBJ1-1; 9 bases agree with TRBD1. There are 13 residues in the CDR3. V shed 7 bases and J 5 bases; nucleotides not matched to a gene: 5. CDR1 and CDR2 (germline): LNHDA, SQIVND (reference sequence). CDR3 region: CASNTGTGTEAFF. In nucleotides, the CDR3 is TGTGCCAGTAACACCGGGACAGGGACTGAAGCTTTCTTT. The full variable domain, rest sourced from reference TRBV19 and TRBJ1-1, is DGGITQSPKYLFRKEGQNVTLSCEQNLNHDAMYWYRQDPGQGLRLIYYSQIVNDFQKGDIAEGYSVSREKKESFPLTVTSAQKNPTAFYLCASNTGTGTEAFFGQGTRLTVV.

This clone was seen once. The chain couples TRBV27 to TRBJ2-7, with D perhaps matching TRBD2 (6 bases). V was cut by 5 bases and J by 0 bases, with 11 bases left in between. Germline V gene lookup returns CDR1 MNHEY and CDR2 SMNVEV (reference sequence). The CDR3 is made up of 14 amino acids. CDR3 coding DNA: TGTGCCAGCAGTCCGAGACTAGTCTCCTACGAGCAGTACTTC. As protein: CASSPRLVSYEQYF.

The CDR3 DNA reads TGTGCCAGCAGCCCCCGGGACAGGGTGATCACTGAAGCTTTCTTT. Translated: CASSPRDRVITEAFF. The chain links TRBV9 to TRBJ1-1; 9 nucleotides match TRBD1. The CDR3 sequence is 15 residues long. CDR1 is SGDLS and CDR2 is YYNGEE in the germline V gene. J was trimmed by 4 bases and V by 4 bases; bases with no gene match: 8. The variable domain in full, completed from reference TRBV9 and TRBJ1-1, reads DSGVTQTPKHLITATGQRVTLRCSPRSGDLSVYWYQQSLDQGLQFLIQYYNGEERAKGNILERFSAQQFPDLHSELNLSSLELGDSALYFCASSPRDRVITEAFFGQGTRLTVV.

The chain has TRBV7-2 and TRBJ2-2; D might be TRBD2 (6 bases). Trimming stripped 3 bases from V and 4 bases from J, with 15 bases between. This CDR3 spans 16 amino acids. Germline CDR1 reads SGHTA; CDR2 reads FQGNSA. The CDR3 here is CASSLSSGVVTGELFF. The CDR3 DNA follows: TGTGCCAGCAGCTTGTCCTCGGGAGTTGTCACCGGGGAGCTGTTTTTT. The variable domain in full, completed from reference TRBV7-2 and TRBJ2-2, reads GAGVSQSPSNKVTEKGKDVELRCDPISGHTALYWYRQSLGQGLEFLIYFQGNSAPDKSGLPSDRFSAERTGGSVSTLTIQRTQQEDSAVYLCASSLSSGVVTGELFFGEGSRLTVL.

The CDR3 loop is CASSRGGDLYGYTF. The CDR3 DNA is TGTGCCAGCTCACGCGGGGGGGATCTCTATGGCTACACCTTC. The chain uses TRBV18 and TRBJ1-2; the D gene is possibly TRBD1 (5 bases). This CDR3 has 14 amino acids. The germline gives CDR1 KGHSH, CDR2 LQKENI. The V and J ends lost 4 bases and 4 bases respectively, with 13 bases between them.

The rearrangement uses TRBV7-2 and TRBJ1-1, with D maybe TRBD1 (5 bases). CDR3 length equals 18 residues. Germline V gene lookup returns CDR1 SGHTA and CDR2 FQGNSA. V was pared by 1 base and J by 0 bases, with 18 bases between. CDR3 bases: TGTGCCAGCAGCTTAGATGGTGCAGGGAACCTATTGAACACTGAAGCTTTCTTT. Translation gives CASSLDGAGNLLNTEAFF.

V and J are TRBV18 and TRBJ2-7; no firm D call. The CDR3 loop spans 13 amino acids. The germline gives CDR1 KGHSH, CDR2 LQKENI. V lost 1 base, J lost 4 bases, and 8 bases lay in between. Here the CDR3 reads CASSPLEQYEQYF. DNA of the CDR3: TGTGCCAGCTCACCACTAGAGCAATACGAGCAGTACTTC.

The rearrangement uses TRBV4-1 and TRBJ2-7; the match to TRBD1 covers 7 bases. The germline V gene has CDR1 MGHRA and CDR2 YSYEKL. The CDR3 loop spans 15 amino acids. The V gene end was trimmed by 5 bases and the J gene end by 5 bases; junction bases not matched to a gene: 12. The CDR3 spells CASSSRGRGNDEQYF. DNA for the CDR3: TGCGCCAGCAGCTCGCGCGGCAGGGGGAACGACGAGCAGTACTTC.

The chain joins TRBV18 to TRBJ2-1, with 8 nucleotides matching TRBD1. This CDR3 contains 14 residues. The germline gives CDR1 KGHSH, CDR2 LQKENI. Trimming at V came to 8 bases and at J to 5 bases, leaving 8 bases not matched to a gene. The CDR3 region has the DNA TGTGCCAGCGCCCCGGGACAGGATGACAATGAGCAGTTCTTC. Translation: CASAPGQDDNEQFF.

J is TRBJ1-5 and V is TRBV6-5; 8 bases match TRBD1. Germline V gives CDR1 MNHEY, CDR2 SVGAGI. The CDR3 has 15 amino acids. Trimming at V came to 5 bases and at J to 4 bases, leaving 7 bases not matched to a gene. The CDR3 loop reads CASSPDRGLNQPQHF. The CDR3 nucleotides are TGTGCCAGCAGTCCCGACAGGGGTCTTAATCAGCCCCAGCATTTT.

This clone was recorded only once. The CDR3 reads CASSSRTGGDDEQYF. Written as DNA, the CDR3 is TGTGCCAGCAGCTCGCGGACAGGGGGCGACGACGAGCAGTACTTC. The chain is built from TRBV11-3 and TRBJ2-7, with 11 bases matching TRBD1. Trimming removed 4 bases from V and 5 bases from J; junction bases left unmatched: 7. CDR1 is SGHNT and CDR2 is YENEEA in the germline V gene. CDR3 size: 15 residues.

This clone has a count of ten or more. The rearrangement joins TRBV27 to TRBJ2-7, with TRBD2 as a possible D gene (5 bases). CDR1 is MNHEY, CDR2 SMNVEV, per germline (reference sequence). Between the trimmed V and J ends, which lost 0 bases and 6 bases, there was a span of 6 bases. The CDR3 runs 12 residues. CDR3 in DNA: TGTGCCAGCAGTTTATCTCGGGGCGAGCAGTACTTC. Its translation is CASSLSRGEQYF.

This chain joins TRBV6-2 or TRBV6-3 and TRBJ2-2; 16 nucleotides line up with TRBD2. The germline V gene has CDR1 MNHEY and CDR2 SVGEGT. V trimming: 8 bases; J trimming: 4 bases; junction bases outside the gene matches: 13. The CDR3 consists of 19 residues. CDR3 protein: CASGPMGLAGGPRTGELFF. CDR3 nucleotides: TGTGCCAGCGGCCCAATGGGACTAGCGGGAGGGCCCCGCACCGGGGAGCTGTTTTTT.

The gene calls are TRBV2 and TRBJ1-5, with 7 bases that match TRBD1. After removal of 6 bases from V and 7 bases from J, the junction contained 6 bases not matched to a gene. Germline CDR1 reads SNHLY; CDR2 reads FYNNEI. The CDR3 contains 13 residues. The CDR3 sequence is CASRGTVRQPQHF. CDR3 sequence (DNA): TGTGCCAGCAGGGGGACAGTGAGGCAGCCCCAGCATTTT.